The sequence of this TCR beta chain was determined in a study of T-cell reconstitution after alpha-beta-depleted transplantation in children. The CDR3 contains 15 residues. CDR1 is SEHNR and CDR2 is FQNEAQ in the germline V gene (reference sequence). Trimming removed 6 bases at V and 2 bases at J, with 16 bases between. This clonotype has only a few counts. During its preparation, the TCRbeta library received unique molecular identifiers. TCRdb passed the PCR reads through MiXCR, listing each CDR3 protein once. This table has 100,000 or so distinct CDR3 sequences, about 16% appearing once. The receptor's source is a male patient between 2 and 15 years old who had a stem cell transplant for acute lymphoblastic leukemia, so the T cells may come from the graft donor. V usage is TRBV7-9 and J usage is TRBJ2-5, with D perhaps matching TRBD1 (6 bases). The source was PBMCs, mostly from graft donor cells, collected 180 days after TCRalphabeta/CD19-depleted stem cell transplant. DNA for the CDR3: TGTGCCAGCAGGTCCTCCGGGACAACACAAGAGACCCAGTACTTC. It codes for CASRSSGTTQETQYF.